The clone carrying this TCR beta chain was counted many times. Its antigen remains unidentified. The source of the sample is a study of T cell repertoires in cytomegalovirus infection. This CDR3 has 16 amino acids. The germline V gene encodes CDR1 SGHNT and CDR2 YENEEA. The V and J ends lost 1 base and 4 bases, in that order; junction bases with no gene match: 6. MiXCR, run by TCRdb on the reads, gives a single entry per CDR3 protein. The sample has under 300,000 distinct CDR3 sequences; about 20% are singletons. The clonotype was recovered from a human donor in good health (CMV status not recorded). Some clones in this sample may be carry-over from other donors' samples. This specimen consisted of cultured PBMCs, obtained from culture after CMV antigen stimulation. The chain joins TRBV11-3 to TRBJ1-1; 10 nucleotides match TRBD1. The CDR3 protein is CASSLARGQGSTEAFF. The CDR3 DNA is TGTGCCAGCAGCTTAGCCCGGGGACAGGGGAGCACTGAAGCTTTCTTT.